This T cell receptor (beta chain) emerged from a study of cytomegalovirus exposure and HLA in healthy donors. Study findings and constraints: The only immune exposure information that was available was CMV serostatus. In a later analysis, compared with equally common non-associated chains, HLA-associated beta chains were more expanded.

Primers included in the PCR were 60 Vbeta and 13 Jbeta primers. Libraries were prepared by immunoSEQ multiplex PCR; TCRdb keeps only in-frame clonotypes and omits some of them. This sample carries some 110,000 clones, approximately 60% of them seen once, and the ten largest clones take 2.2%. Remarks on this clone: What it binds is not known.

The receptor's source is a woman aged 25 to 39 in good health and CMV-seronegative. Sequencing was done on a sample of PBMCs.

The CDR3 here is CASSPYSGRAGTGELFF. In nucleotides, the CDR3 is TGCGCCAGCAGCCCTTATAGCGGGAGGGCCGGTACCGGGGAGCTGTTTTTT. The chain combines TRBV5-1 with TRBJ2-2, with TRBD2 identical over 11 bases. Trimming removed 4 bases from V and 5 bases from J; junction bases left unmatched: 10. CDR3 length: 17 amino acids. CDR1 is SGHRS, CDR2 YFSETQ, per germline.